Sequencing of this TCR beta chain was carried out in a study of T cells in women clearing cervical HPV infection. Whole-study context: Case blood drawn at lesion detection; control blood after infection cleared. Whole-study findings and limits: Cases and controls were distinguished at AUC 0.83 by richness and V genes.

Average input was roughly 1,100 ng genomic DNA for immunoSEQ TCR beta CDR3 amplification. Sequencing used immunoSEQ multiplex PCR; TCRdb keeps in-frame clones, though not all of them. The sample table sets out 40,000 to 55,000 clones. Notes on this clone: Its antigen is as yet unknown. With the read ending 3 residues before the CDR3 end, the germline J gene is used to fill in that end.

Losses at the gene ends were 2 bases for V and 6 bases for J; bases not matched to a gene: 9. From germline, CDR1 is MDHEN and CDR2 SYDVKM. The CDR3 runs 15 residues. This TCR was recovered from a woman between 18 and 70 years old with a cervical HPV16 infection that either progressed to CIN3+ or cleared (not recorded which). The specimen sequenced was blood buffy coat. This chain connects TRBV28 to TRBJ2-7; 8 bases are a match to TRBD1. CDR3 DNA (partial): TGTGCCAGCAGTTTACCCAGGACAGGGACGGGCGAG. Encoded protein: CASSLPRTGTGE. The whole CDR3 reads CASSLPRTGTGEQYF.